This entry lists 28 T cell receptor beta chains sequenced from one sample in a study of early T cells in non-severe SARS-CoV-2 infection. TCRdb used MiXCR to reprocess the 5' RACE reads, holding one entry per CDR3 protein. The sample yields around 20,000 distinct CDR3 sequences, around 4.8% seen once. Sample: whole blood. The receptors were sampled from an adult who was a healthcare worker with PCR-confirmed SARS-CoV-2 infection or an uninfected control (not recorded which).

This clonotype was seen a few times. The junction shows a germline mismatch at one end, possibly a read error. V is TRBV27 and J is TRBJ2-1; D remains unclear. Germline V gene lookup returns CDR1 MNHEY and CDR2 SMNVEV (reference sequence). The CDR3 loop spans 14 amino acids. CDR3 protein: CASSPTPPRPPFNF. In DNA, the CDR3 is TGTGCCAGCAGTCCTACGCCGCCTAGGCCTCCCTTCAATTTC.

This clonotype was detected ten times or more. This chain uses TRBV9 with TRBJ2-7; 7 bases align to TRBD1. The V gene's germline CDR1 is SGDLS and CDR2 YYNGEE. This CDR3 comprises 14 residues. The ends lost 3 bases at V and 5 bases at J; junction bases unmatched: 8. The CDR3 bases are TGTGCCAGCAGCGCCGGGACCAGGGGGAACGAGCAGTACTTC. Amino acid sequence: CASSAGTRGNEQYF. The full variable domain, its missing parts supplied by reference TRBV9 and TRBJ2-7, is DSGVTQTPKHLITATGQRVTLRCSPRSGDLSVYWYQQSLDQGLQFLIQYYNGEERAKGNILERFSAQQFPDLHSELNLSSLELGDSALYFCASSAGTRGNEQYFGPGTRLTVT.

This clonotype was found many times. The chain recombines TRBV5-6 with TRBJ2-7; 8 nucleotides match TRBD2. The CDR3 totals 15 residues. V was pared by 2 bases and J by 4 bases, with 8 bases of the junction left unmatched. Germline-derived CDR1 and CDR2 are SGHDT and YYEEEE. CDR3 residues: CASSFPREGFYEQYF. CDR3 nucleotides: TGTGCCAGCAGCTTTCCCCGGGAGGGTTTTTACGAGCAGTACTTC. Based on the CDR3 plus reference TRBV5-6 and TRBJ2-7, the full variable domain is DAGVTQSPTHLIKTRGQQVTLRCSPKSGHDTVSWYQQALGQGPQFIFQYYEEEERQRGNFPDRFSGHQFPNYSSELNVNALLLGDSALYLCASSFPREGFYEQYFGPGTRLTVT.

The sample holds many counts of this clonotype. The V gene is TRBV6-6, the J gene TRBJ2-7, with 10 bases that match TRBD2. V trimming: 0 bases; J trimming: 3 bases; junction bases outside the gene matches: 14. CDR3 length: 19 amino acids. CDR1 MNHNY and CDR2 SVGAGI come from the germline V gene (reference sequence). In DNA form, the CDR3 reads TGTGCCAGCAGTTACTCGACAGCGCTAGCGGGAGCTTCGGTCTACGAGCAGTACTTC. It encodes CASSYSTALAGASVYEQYF.

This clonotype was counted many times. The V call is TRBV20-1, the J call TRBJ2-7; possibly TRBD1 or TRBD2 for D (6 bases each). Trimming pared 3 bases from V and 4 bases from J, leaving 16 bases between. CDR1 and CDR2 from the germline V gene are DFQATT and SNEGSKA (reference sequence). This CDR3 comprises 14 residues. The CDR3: CSASLPRGGYEQYF. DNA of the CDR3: TGCAGTGCTAGTCTTCCCAGGGGAGGTTACGAGCAGTACTTC.

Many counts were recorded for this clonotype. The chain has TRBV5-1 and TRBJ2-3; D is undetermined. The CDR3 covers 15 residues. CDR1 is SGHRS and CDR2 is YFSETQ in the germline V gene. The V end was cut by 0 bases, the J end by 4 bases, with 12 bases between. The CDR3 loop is CASSLAEPYADTQYF. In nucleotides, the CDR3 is TGCGCCAGCAGCTTGGCAGAGCCCTACGCAGATACGCAGTATTTT.

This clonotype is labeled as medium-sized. The CDR3, as DNA: TGTGCCAGCCGATCCAGACCGGAGGGTAATGAAAAACTGTTTTTT. Protein product: CASRSRPEGNEKLFF. V usage is TRBV7-6 and J usage is TRBJ1-4; D remains unclear. Trimming shortened V by 8 bases and J by 4 bases, and 17 bases separated the two germline ends. This CDR3 has 15 residues. Germline-derived CDR1 and CDR2 are SGHVS and FNYEAQ.

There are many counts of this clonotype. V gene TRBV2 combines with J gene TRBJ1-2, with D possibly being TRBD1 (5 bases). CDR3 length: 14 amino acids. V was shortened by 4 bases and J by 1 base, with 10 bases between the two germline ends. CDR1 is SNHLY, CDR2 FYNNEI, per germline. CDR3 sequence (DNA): TGTGCCAGCAGTGGACAGAAAAGTAACTATGGCTACACCTTC. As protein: CASSGQKSNYGYTF.

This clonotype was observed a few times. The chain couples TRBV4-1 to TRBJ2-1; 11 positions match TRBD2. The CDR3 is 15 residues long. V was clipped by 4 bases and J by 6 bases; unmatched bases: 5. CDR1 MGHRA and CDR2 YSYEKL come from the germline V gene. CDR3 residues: CASSLAGGLGNEQFF. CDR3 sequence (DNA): TGCGCCAGCAGCCTAGCGGGAGGGCTTGGCAATGAGCAGTTCTTC.

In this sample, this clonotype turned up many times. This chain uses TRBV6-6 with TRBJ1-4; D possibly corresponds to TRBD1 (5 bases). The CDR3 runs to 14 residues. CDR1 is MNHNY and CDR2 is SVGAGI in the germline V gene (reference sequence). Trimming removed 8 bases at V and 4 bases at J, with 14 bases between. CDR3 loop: CASYRQTLNEKLFF. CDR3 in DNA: TGTGCCAGCTACCGACAGACACTTAATGAAAAACTGTTTTTT.

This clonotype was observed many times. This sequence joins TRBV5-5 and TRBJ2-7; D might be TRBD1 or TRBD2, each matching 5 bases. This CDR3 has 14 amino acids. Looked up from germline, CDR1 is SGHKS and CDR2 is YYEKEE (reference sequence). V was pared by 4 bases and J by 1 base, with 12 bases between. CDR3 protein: CASSPGTWSYEQYF. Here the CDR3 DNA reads TGTGCCAGCAGCCCCGGGACGTGGTCCTACGAGCAGTACTTC.

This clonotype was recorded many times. The CDR3 spells CASSRGQGGLNEQFF. The CDR3, as DNA: TGTGCCAGCAGCCGGGGACAGGGTGGACTCAATGAGCAGTTCTTC. The chain joins TRBV7-8 to TRBJ2-1, with 9 bases that match TRBD1. The trim removed 5 bases at V and 6 bases at J, leaving 8 bases unmatched. The CDR3 loop spans 15 amino acids. CDR1 and CDR2 (germline): SGHVS, FQNEAQ.

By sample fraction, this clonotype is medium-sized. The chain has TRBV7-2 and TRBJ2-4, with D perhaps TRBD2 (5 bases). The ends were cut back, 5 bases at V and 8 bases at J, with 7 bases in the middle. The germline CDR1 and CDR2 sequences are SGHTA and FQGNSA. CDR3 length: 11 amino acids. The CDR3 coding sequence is TGTGCCAGCAGCCGCGGGTACATTCAGTACTTC. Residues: CASSRGYIQYF.

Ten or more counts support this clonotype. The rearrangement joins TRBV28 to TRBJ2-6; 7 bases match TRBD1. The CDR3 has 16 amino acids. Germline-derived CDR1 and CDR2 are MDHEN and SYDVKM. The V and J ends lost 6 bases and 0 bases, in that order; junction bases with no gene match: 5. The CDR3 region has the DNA TGTGCCAGCAGCCCGACAGGGATCTCTGGGGCCAACGTCCTGACTTTC. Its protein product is CASSPTGISGANVLTF.

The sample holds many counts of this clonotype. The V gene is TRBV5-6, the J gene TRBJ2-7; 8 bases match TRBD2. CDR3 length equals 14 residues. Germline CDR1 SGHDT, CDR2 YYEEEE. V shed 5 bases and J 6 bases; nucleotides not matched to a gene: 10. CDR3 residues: CASSWPMTSAEQYF. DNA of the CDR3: TGTGCCAGCAGTTGGCCGATGACTAGCGCCGAGCAGTACTTC.

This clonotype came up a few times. CDR3 region: CASSDYTYGYTF. The CDR3 region has the DNA TGTGCCAGCAGCGATTACACCTATGGCTACACCTTC. This sequence joins TRBV9 and TRBJ1-2, with D uncertain. V lost 3 bases to trimming and J lost 4 bases, with 7 bases between them. Per the germline V gene, CDR1 is SGDLS and CDR2 is YYNGEE. This CDR3 has 12 amino acids.

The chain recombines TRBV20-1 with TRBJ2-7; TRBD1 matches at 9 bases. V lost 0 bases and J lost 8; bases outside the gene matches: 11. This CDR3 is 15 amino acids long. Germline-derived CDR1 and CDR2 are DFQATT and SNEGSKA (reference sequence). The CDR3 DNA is TGCAGTGCTAGAGAGCCGGGACAGGGTACATACAAGCAGTACTTC. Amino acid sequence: CSAREPGQGTYKQYF.

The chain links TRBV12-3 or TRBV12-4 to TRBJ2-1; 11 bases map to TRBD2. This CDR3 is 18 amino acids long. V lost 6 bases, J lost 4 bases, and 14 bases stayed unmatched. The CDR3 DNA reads TGTGCCAGCAGCTTCCCCTTAGCGGGAGGGCCGAAGTACAATGAGCAGTTCTTC. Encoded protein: CASSFPLAGGPKYNEQFF.

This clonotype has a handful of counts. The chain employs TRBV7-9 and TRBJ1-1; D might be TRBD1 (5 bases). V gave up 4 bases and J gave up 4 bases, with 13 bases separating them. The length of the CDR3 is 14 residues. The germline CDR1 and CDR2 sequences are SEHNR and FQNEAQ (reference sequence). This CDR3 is CASSWGGALTEAFF. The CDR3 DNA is TGTGCCAGCAGCTGGGGCGGGGCCCTCACTGAAGCTTTCTTT.

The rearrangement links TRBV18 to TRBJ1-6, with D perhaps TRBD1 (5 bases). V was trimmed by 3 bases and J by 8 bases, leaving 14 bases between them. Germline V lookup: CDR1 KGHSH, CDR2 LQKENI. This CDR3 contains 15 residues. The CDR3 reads CASSPQSREHSPLHF. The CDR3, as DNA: TGTGCCAGCTCACCCCAAAGCAGGGAACATTCACCCCTCCACTTT.

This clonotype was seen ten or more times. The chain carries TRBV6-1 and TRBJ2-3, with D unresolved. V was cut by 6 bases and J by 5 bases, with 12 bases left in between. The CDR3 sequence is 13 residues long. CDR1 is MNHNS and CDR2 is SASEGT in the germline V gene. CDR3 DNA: TGTGCCAGCAGGACACCTCCTGTAGATACGCAGTATTTT. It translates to CASRTPPVDTQYF.

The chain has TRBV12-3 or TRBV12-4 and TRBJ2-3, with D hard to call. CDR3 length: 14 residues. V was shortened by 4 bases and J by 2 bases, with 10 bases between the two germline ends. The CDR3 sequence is CASSSQNPTDTQYF. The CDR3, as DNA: TGTGCCAGCAGTTCCCAAAACCCCACAGATACGCAGTATTTT.

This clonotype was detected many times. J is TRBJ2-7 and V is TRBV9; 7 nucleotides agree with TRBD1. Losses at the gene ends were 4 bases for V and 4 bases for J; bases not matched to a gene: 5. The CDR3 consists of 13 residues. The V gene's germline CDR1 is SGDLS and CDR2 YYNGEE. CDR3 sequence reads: CASSPQQGYEQYF. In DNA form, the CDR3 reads TGTGCCAGCAGCCCTCAACAGGGGTACGAGCAGTACTTC. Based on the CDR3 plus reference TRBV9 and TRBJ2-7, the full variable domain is DSGVTQTPKHLITATGQRVTLRCSPRSGDLSVYWYQQSLDQGLQFLIQYYNGEERAKGNILERFSAQQFPDLHSELNLSSLELGDSALYFCASSPQQGYEQYFGPGTRLTVT.

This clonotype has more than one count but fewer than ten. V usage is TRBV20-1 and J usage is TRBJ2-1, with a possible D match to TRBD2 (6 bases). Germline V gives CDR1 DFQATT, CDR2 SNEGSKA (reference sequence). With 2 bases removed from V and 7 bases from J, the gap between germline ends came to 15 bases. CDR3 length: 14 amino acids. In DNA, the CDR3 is TGCAGTGCTAGAAAAAGCGGGTACCGAAATGAGCAGTTCTTC. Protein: CSARKSGYRNEQFF.

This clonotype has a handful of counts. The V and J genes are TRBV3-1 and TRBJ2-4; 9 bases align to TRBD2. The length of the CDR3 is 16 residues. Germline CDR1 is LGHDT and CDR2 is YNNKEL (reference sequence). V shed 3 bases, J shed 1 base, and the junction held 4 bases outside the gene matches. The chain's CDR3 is CASSQRGGEAKNIQYF. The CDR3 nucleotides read TGTGCCAGCAGCCAGCGGGGGGGTGAGGCCAAAAACATTCAGTACTTC.

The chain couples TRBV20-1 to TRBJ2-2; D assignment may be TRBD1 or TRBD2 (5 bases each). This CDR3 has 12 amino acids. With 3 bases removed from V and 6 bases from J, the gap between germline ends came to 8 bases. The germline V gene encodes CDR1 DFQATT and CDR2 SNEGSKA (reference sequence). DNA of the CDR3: TGCAGTGCTAGGGGACCCTCCGGGGAGCTGTTTTTT. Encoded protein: CSARGPSGELFF.

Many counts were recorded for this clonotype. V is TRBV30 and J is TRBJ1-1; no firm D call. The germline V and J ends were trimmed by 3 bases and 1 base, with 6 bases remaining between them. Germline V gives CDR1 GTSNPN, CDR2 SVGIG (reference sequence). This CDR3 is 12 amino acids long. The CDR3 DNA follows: TGTGCCTGGAGCCGGGCGAACACTGAAGCTTTCTTT. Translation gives CAWSRANTEAFF.

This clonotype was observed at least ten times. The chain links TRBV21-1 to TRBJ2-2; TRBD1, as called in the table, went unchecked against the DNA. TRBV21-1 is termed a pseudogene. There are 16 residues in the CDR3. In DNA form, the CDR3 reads TGTGCCAGCAGCAAAGCCGGGACAGGCGACACCGGGGAGCTGTTTTTT. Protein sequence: CASSKAGTGDTGELFF.